A single sample is the source of the 10 T cell receptor beta chains below, sequenced in a study of blood T cell repertoires in COVID-19. TCRdb's table, derived via immunoSEQ multiplex PCR, lists solely in-frame clones and lacks some. Here the sample spans about 310,000 clones, roughly 86% being singletons. Sequencing was done on a sample of PBMCs or T cells enriched from blood (not recorded which). The origin of the receptors is a woman in her late teens or twenties who had recovered from COVID-19.

The rearrangement uses TRBV30 and TRBJ1-2, with D maybe TRBD1 (5 bases). Germline lookup yields CDR1 GTSNPN and CDR2 SVGIG (reference sequence). V was clipped by 2 bases and J by 4 bases, with 8 bases between them. This CDR3 spans 12 amino acids. The CDR3 bases are TGTGCCTGGAGTCTAAGGGGCTATGGCTACACCTTC. It translates to CAWSLRGYGYTF.

The chain is built from TRBV4-3 and TRBJ2-7; 11 nucleotides agree with TRBD2. The CDR3 sequence is 17 residues long. The germline V gene encodes CDR1 LGHNA and CDR2 YSLEER. The junction had 11 bases not matched to a gene; V was cut back by 0 bases and J by 7 bases. The CDR3 spells CASSQDLLAGGPEEQYF. CDR3 sequence (DNA): TGCGCCAGCAGCCAAGATCTGTTAGCGGGGGGGCCAGAAGAGCAGTACTTC.

The rearrangement uses TRBV21-1 and TRBJ2-1; the table assigns TRBD2, which was not confirmed against the DNA. TRBV21-1 is an annotated pseudogene. The CDR3 sequence is 13 residues long. The CDR3 reads CASSNGSGREQFF. As DNA, the CDR3 is TGTGCCAGCAGCAATGGTAGCGGGAGAGAGCAGTTCTTC.

CDR3 sequence: CASSQDIGGEQFF. The CDR3 DNA sequence: TGCGCCAGCAGCCAAGACATCGGGGGGGAGCAGTTCTTC. V gene TRBV4-3 combines with J gene TRBJ2-1; 7 bases align to TRBD2. CDR1 is LGHNA and CDR2 is YSLEER in the germline V gene. The V gene end was trimmed by 0 bases and the J gene end by 10 bases; junction bases not matched to a gene: 3. This CDR3 is 13 amino acids long.

The CDR3 loop is CATSDHGQGVLAGELFF. CDR3 DNA sequence: TGTGCCACCAGTGACCATGGACAGGGGGTTTTGGCCGGGGAGCTGTTTTTT. This chain links TRBV24-1 with TRBJ2-2; TRBD1 aligns across 10 bases. The trim removed 4 bases at V and 6 bases at J, leaving 10 bases unmatched. Per the germline V gene, CDR1 is KGHDR and CDR2 is SFDVKD. The CDR3 totals 17 residues.

This clone was found once. The CDR3 nucleotides read TGCGCCAGCAGCCAAACTAGCGGGAGCCAAGAGACCCAGTACTTC. It translates to CASSQTSGSQETQYF. The J gene is TRBJ2-5, the V gene TRBV4-3, with 11 bases that match TRBD2. V gave up 2 bases and J gave up 1 base; unmatched junction bases: 0. This CDR3 contains 15 residues. CDR1 is LGHNA and CDR2 is YSLEER in the germline V gene.

The chain carries TRBV28 and TRBJ2-2; 7 bases agree with TRBD1. V shed 4 bases, J shed 2 bases, and the junction held 13 bases outside the gene matches. The CDR3 spans 18 residues. Looked up from germline, CDR1 is MDHEN and CDR2 is SYDVKM. The CDR3 DNA reads TGTGCCAGCAGTTACCAACTTTGGGGGACAGTCAACACCGGGGAGCTGTTTTTT. Protein product: CASSYQLWGTVNTGELFF.

The chain carries TRBV7-2 and TRBJ1-1; D is unclear. Germline CDR1 reads SGHTA; CDR2 reads FQGNSA. V was pared by 2 bases and J by 2 bases, with 9 bases between. The CDR3 sequence is 14 residues long. The CDR3 sequence: CASSLQASNTEAFF. CDR3 bases: TGTGCCAGCAGCTTACAGGCCTCCAACACTGAAGCTTTCTTT.

This chain connects TRBV6-5 to TRBJ1-5; a weak D match, TRBD1 (5 bases). CDR1 is MNHEY, CDR2 SVGAGI, per germline. CDR3 length: 15 amino acids. Trimming pared 0 bases from V and 4 bases from J, leaving 10 bases between. DNA for the CDR3: TGTGCCAGCAGTTACTCGCCAGGGCTAAATCAGCCCCAGCATTTT. Residues: CASSYSPGLNQPQHF.

The chain joins TRBV7-2 to TRBJ1-5; 8 bases map to TRBD1. The CDR3 loop spans 14 amino acids. Trimming took 2 bases from V and 5 from J; bases not matched to a gene: 2. Germline CDR1 reads SGHTA; CDR2 reads FQGNSA. This CDR3 reads CASSLSTGDQPQHF. The CDR3 DNA follows: TGTGCCAGCAGCTTATCGACAGGGGATCAGCCCCAGCATTTT.